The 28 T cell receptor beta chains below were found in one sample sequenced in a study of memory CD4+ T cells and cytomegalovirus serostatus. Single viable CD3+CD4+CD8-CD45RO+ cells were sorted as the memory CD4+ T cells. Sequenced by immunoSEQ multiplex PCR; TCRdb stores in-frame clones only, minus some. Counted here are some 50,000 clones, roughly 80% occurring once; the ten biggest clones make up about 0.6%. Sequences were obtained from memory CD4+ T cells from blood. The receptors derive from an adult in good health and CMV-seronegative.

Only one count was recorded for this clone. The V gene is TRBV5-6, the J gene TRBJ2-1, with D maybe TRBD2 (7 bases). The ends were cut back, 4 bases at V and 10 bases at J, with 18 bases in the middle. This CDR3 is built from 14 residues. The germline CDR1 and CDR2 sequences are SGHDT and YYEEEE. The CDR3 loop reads CASSLGRGAREQFF. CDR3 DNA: TGTGCCAGCAGCCTAGGCCGGGGGGCTAGGGAGCAGTTCTTC. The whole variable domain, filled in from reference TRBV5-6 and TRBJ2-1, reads DAGVTQSPTHLIKTRGQQVTLRCSPKSGHDTVSWYQQALGQGPQFIFQYYEEEERQRGNFPDRFSGHQFPNYSSELNVNALLLGDSALYLCASSLGRGAREQFFGPGTRLTVL.

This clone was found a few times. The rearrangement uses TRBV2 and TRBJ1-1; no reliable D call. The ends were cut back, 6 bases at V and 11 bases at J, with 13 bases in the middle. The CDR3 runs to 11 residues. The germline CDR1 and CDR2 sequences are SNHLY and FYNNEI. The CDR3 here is CASRSTEEAFF. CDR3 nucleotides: TGTGCCAGCAGAAGCACAGAGGAGGCTTTCTTT.

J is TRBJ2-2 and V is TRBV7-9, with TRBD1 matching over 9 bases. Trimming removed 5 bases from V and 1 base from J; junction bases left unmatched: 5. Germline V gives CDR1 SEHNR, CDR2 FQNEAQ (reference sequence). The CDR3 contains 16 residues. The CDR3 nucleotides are TGTGCCAGCAGCAAACGGACAGGGGTGAACACCGGGGAGCTGTTTTTT. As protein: CASSKRTGVNTGELFF.

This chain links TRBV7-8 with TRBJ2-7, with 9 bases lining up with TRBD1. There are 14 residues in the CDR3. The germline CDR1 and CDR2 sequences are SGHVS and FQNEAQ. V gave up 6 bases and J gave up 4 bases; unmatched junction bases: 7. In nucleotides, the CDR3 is TGTGCCAGCAGATTACGGACAGGGGAGTACGAGCAGTACTTC. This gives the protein CASRLRTGEYEQYF. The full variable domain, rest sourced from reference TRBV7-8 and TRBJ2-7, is GAGVSQSPRYKVAKRGQDVALRCDPISGHVSLFWYQQALGQGPEFLTYFQNEAQLDKSGLPSDRFFAERPEGSVSTLKIQRTQQEDSAVYLCASRLRTGEYEQYFGPGTRLTVT.

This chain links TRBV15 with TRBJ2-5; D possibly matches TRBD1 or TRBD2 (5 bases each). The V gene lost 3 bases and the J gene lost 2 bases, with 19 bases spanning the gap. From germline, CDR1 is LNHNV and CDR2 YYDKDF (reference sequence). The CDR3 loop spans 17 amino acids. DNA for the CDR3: TGTGCCACCAGCAGCGGCGGTTGGCTAGCAGGGCAAGAGACCCAGTACTTC. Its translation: CATSSGGWLAGQETQYF.

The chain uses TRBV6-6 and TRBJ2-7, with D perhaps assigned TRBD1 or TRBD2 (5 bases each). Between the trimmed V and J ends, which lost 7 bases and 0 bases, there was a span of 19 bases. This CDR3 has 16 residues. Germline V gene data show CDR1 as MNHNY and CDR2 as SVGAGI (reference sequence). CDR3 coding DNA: TGTGCCAGCACTCCGCACCCGGGGACGAGCTCCTACGAGCAGTACTTC. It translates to CASTPHPGTSSYEQYF.

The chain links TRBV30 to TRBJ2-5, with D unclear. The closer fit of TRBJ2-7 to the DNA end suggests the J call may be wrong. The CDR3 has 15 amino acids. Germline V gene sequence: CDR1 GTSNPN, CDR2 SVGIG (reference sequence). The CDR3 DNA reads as TGTGCCTGGGGCAAAATTAGCACCAACAAGGACGAGCAGTACTTC. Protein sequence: CAWGKISTNKDEQYF.

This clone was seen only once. The CDR3 spells CSVDRGRGNTEAFF. CDR3 nucleotides: TGCAGCGTAGACAGGGGGCGCGGGAACACTGAAGCTTTCTTT. The chain has TRBV29-1 and TRBJ1-1; 10 nucleotides match TRBD1. Per the germline V gene, CDR1 is SQVTM and CDR2 is ANQGSEA. Trimming cost V 6 bases and J 1 base; bases outside gene matches: 5. CDR3 length: 14 residues. Together with reference TRBV29-1 and TRBJ1-1, the CDR3 gives the full variable domain: SAVISQKPSRDICQRGTSLTIQCQVDSQVTMMFWYRQQPGQSLTLIATANQGSEATYESGFVIDKFPISRPNLTFSTLTVSNMSPEDSSIYLCSVDRGRGNTEAFFGQGTRLTVV.

The CDR3 is CASSIKGDSPLHF. The CDR3, as DNA: TGTGCCAGTAGTATTAAGGGGGATTCACCCCTCCACTTT. The gene calls are TRBV19 and TRBJ1-6; tentative D call: TRBD1 (6 bases). Germline CDR1 and CDR2: LNHDA and SQIVND (reference sequence). The CDR3 has 13 amino acids. Trimming removed 3 bases from V and 8 bases from J, with 8 bases in between.

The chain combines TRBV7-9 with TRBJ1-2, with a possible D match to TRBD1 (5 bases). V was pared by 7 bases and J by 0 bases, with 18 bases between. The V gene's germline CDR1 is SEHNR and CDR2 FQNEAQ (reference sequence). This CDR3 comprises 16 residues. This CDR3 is CASTPSTGGSNYGYTF. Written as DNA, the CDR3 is TGTGCCAGCACCCCATCAACGGGGGGGTCTAACTATGGCTACACCTTC.

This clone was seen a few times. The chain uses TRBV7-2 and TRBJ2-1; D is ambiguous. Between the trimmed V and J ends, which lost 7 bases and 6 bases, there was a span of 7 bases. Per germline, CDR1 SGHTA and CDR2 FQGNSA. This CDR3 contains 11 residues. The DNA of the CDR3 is TGTGCCAGCACCAGGCCCAATGAGCAGTTCTTC. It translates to CASTRPNEQFF.

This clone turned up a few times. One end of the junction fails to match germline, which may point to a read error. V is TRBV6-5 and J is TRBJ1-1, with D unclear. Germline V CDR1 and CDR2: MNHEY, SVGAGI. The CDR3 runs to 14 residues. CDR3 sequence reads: CASSYSGSPPDAFF. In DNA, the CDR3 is TGTGCCAGCAGTTACTCGGGGTCTCCACCTGACGCTTTCTTT.

This CDR3 reads CSASWGETQYF. Written as DNA, the CDR3 is TGCAGTGCTAGTTGGGGAGAGACCCAGTACTTC. The chain carries TRBV20-1 and TRBJ2-5; D remains ambiguous. With 3 bases removed from V and 4 bases from J, the gap between germline ends came to 6 bases. CDR1 is DFQATT and CDR2 is SNEGSKA in the germline V gene (reference sequence). The CDR3 spans 11 residues.

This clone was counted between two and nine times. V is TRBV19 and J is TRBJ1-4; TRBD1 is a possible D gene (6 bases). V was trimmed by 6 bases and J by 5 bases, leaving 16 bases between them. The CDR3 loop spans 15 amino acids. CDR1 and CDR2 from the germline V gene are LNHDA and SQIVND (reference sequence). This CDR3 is CASSGPQGGNEKLFF. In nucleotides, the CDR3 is TGTGCCAGTAGCGGCCCCCAAGGGGGGAATGAAAAACTGTTTTTT.

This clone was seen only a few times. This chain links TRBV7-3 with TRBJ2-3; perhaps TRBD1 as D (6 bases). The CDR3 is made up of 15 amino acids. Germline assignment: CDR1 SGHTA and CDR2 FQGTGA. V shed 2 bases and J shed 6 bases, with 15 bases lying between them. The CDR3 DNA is TGTGCCAGCAGCTTACTGGGGGCGAGTGGTGATACGCAGTATTTT. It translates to CASSLLGASGDTQYF.

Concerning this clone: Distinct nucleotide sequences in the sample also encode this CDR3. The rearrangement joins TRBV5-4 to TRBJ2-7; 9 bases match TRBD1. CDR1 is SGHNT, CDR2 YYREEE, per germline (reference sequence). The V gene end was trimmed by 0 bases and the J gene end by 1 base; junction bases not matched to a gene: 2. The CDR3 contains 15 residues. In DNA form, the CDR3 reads TGTGCCAGCAGCTTGGAAGGGACAGGGTCCTACGAGCAGTACTTC. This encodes CASSLEGTGSYEQYF.

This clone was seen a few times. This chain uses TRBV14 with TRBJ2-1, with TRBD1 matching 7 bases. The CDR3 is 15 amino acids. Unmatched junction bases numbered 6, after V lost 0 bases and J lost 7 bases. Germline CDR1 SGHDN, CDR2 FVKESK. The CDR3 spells CASSQEQGPWNEQFF. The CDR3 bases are TGTGCCAGCAGCCAAGAACAGGGGCCGTGGAATGAGCAGTTCTTC.

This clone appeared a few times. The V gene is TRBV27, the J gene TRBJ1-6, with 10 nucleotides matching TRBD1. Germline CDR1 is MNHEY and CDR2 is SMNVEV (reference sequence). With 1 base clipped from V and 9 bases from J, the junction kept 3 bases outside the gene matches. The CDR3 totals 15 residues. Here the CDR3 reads CASSLYGQGGSPLHF. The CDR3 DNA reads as TGTGCCAGCAGTTTATACGGACAGGGGGGTTCACCCCTCCACTTT.

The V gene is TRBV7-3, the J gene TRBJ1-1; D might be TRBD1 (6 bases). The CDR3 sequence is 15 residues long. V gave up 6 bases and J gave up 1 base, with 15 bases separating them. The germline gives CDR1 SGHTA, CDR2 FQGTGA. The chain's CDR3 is CASSQVATGNTEAFF. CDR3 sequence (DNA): TGTGCCAGCAGTCAAGTGGCGACAGGGAACACTGAAGCTTTCTTT.

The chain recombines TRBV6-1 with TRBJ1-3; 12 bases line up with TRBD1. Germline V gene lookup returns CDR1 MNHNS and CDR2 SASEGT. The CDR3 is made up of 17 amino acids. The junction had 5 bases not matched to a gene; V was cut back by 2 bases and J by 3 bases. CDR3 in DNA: TGTGCCAGCAGTGAACCCGGGACAGGGGGCAATGGAAACACCATATATTTT. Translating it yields CASSEPGTGGNGNTIYF.

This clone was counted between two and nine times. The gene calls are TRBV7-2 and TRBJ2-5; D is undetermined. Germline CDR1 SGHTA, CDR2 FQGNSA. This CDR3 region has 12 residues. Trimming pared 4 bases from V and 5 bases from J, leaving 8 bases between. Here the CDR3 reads CASSSYGETQYF. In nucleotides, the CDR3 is TGTGCCAGCAGCTCCTATGGGGAGACCCAGTACTTC.

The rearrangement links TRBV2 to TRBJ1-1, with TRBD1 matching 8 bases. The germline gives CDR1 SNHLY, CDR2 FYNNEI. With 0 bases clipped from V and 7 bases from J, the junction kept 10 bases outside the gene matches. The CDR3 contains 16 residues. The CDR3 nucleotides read TGTGCCAGCAGTGAAGCCCCCAGGGGACAGGACCTTGAAGCTTTCTTT. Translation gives CASSEAPRGQDLEAFF.

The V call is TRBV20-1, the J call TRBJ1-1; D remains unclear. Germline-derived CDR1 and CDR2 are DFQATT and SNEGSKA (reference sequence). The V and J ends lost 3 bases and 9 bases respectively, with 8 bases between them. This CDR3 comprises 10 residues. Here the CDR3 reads CSASRNQAFF. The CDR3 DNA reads TGCAGTGCTAGCCGCAACCAAGCTTTCTTT.

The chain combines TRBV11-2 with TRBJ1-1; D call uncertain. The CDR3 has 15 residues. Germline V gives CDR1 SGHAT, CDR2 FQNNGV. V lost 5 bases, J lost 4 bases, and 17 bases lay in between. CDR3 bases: TGTGCCAGCAGCCCTCCTTACCCTGGAAGCACTGAAGCTTTCTTT. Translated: CASSPPYPGSTEAFF.

CDR3 sequence: CASSYVSGVTEAFF. In DNA, the CDR3 is TGTGCCAGCAGTTACGTTTCGGGGGTAACTGAAGCTTTCTTT. The chain couples TRBV6-5 to TRBJ1-1; D might be TRBD1 (5 bases). The CDR3 sequence is 14 residues long. Looked up from germline, CDR1 is MNHEY and CDR2 is SVGAGI. V lost 2 bases and J lost 5, with 12 bases in between.

The CDR3 is CASSSSGGGRYNEQFF. The CDR3 region has the DNA TGTGCCAGCAGCTCCAGTGGCGGGGGGCGATACAATGAGCAGTTCTTC. The V call is TRBV9, the J call TRBJ2-1; 8 bases are a match to TRBD2. Germline-derived CDR1 and CDR2 are SGDLS and YYNGEE. CDR3 length: 16 residues. The junction had 10 bases not matched to a gene; V was cut back by 4 bases and J by 4 bases.

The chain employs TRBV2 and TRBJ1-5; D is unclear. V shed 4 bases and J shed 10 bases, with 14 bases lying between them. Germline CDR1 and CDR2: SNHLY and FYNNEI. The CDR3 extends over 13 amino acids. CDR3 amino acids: CASSVEGSDPQHF. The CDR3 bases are TGTGCCAGCAGTGTTGAGGGTTCGGATCCCCAGCATTTT.

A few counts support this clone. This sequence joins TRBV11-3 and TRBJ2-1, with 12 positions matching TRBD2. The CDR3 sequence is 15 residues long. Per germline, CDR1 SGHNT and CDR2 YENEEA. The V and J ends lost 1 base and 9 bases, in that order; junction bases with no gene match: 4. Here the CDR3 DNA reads TGTGCCAGCAGCTTAGGTCTAGCGGGGGGGACTGAGCAGTTCTTC. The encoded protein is CASSLGLAGGTEQFF.